Each of the 5 T cell receptor beta chains below was sequenced from the same sample in a study of CD8 T cells in Susac syndrome. It was with random hexamers that about 0.45 to 1 ug RNA was reverse transcribed. From the immunoSEQ multiplex PCR reads, TCRdb called clonotypes with MiXCR, one entry per CDR3 protein. The sample has about 120,000 distinct CDR3 sequences, less than 95% seen once. The sample taken for sequencing was CD8+ T cells from PBMCs. The receptors derive from a human donor in good health.

V and J are TRBV7-2 and TRBJ2-1; D is ambiguous. This CDR3 comprises 17 residues. V was trimmed by 0 bases and J by 1 base, leaving 13 bases between them. CDR1 and CDR2 from the germline V gene are SGHTA and FQGNSA. CDR3 nucleotides: TGTGCCAGCAGCTTAGCGCCTTTAGGGCGGTCCTACAATGAGCAGTTCTTC. Amino acid sequence: CASSLAPLGRSYNEQFF. Complete variable domain (other parts from reference TRBV7-2 and TRBJ2-1): GAGVSQSPSNKVTEKGKDVELRCDPISGHTALYWYRQSLGQGLEFLIYFQGNSAPDKSGLPSDRFSAERTGGSVSTLTIQRTQQEDSAVYLCASSLAPLGRSYNEQFFGPGTRLTVL.

The CDR3 region is CASSQGRSSYNEQFF. The CDR3 coding sequence is TGCGCCAGCAGCCAGGGACGGAGTTCCTACAATGAGCAGTTCTTC. This chain joins TRBV4-3 and TRBJ2-1; D tentatively fits TRBD1 or TRBD2 (5 bases each). This CDR3 region has 15 residues. The ends were cut back, 3 bases at V and 1 base at J, with 10 bases in the middle. Germline V CDR1 and CDR2: LGHNA, YSLEER.

This clonotype was picked up one time. V is TRBV4-3 and J is TRBJ1-2; TRBD1 matches at 8 bases. The CDR3 spans 13 residues. Per germline, CDR1 LGHNA and CDR2 YSLEER. V shed 4 bases and J 8 bases; nucleotides not matched to a gene: 6. In DNA form, the CDR3 reads TGCGCCAGCAGCCGGGGACAGGCAGGGGGCTACACCTTC. This encodes CASSRGQAGGYTF.

This chain links TRBV20-1 with TRBJ1-2; D ambiguous. The CDR3 covers 12 residues. V was trimmed by 2 bases and J by 9 bases, leaving 13 bases between them. Germline V CDR1 and CDR2: DFQATT, SNEGSKA (reference sequence). For the CDR3, the DNA is TGCAGTGCTAGACCCCAGGCCGAGAGCTACACCTTC. Translation: CSARPQAESYTF.

This chain joins TRBV7-2 and TRBJ2-5, with D perhaps TRBD2 (8 bases). The germline V gene has CDR1 SGHTA and CDR2 FQGNSA. CDR3 length: 19 amino acids. V lost 4 bases and J lost 2, with 26 bases in between. CDR3 protein: CASSSTWTLSGTAQETQYF. The CDR3 DNA is TGTGCCAGCAGCTCCACTTGGACTCTTAGCGGGACAGCACAAGAGACCCAGTACTTC.